This T cell receptor (beta chain) was observed in a study of Graves' ophthalmopathy and Graves' hyperthyroidism. As for the study in general: Before any treatment was given, at initial diagnosis, peripheral blood was collected.

This clonotype was counted ten times or more. No antigen is known for it. The TCR beta CDR3 regions underwent amplification from RNA transcripts. The workflow started with a first-round RT-PCR run with HTBI primers and then moved on to a second-round multiplex PCR. A single record per CDR3 protein comes from TCRdb applying MiXCR to the multiplex PCR reads. Of tens of thousands of distinct CDR3 sequences in the sample, approximately 45% are singletons; the top ten hold around 4.5%. CDR1 is SGHRS, CDR2 YFSETQ, per germline. V lost 2 bases and J 5 bases, leaving 8 bases between the germline ends. The CDR3 contains 13 residues. Study-wide results and caveats: The model achieved approximately 71% sensitivity and less than 75% specificity for ophthalmopathy progression. Most expanded thyroid clonotypes above 0.001 frequency also appeared in blood.

This chain links TRBV5-1 with TRBJ2-1; no reliable D call. This TCR was sampled from an adult woman with Graves' ophthalmopathy. Sequencing was done on a sample of peripheral blood. CDR3 in DNA: TGCGCCAGCAGCTTCACACGGAACAATGAGCAGTTCTTC. It is translated as CASSFTRNNEQFF.